Listed here are 18 T cell receptor beta chains from one sample, sequenced in a study of blood T cell repertoires in COVID-19. TCRdb's copy holds only in-frame clones and misses some; the assay was immunoSEQ multiplex PCR. The sample lists 80,000 to 100,000 clones, 87% occurring once. The sequenced sample was peripheral blood. The source is a woman in her fifties or sixties with active or convalescent COVID-19.

The chain recombines TRBV5-4 with TRBJ1-2; D not resolved. The CDR3 length is 15 residues. Trimming stripped 2 bases from V and 1 base from J, with 12 bases between. Germline V gene sequence: CDR1 SGHNT, CDR2 YYREEE (reference sequence). CDR3 DNA sequence: TGTGCCAGCAGCTTAAAACAGAAAGTTAACTATGGCTACACCTTC. It translates to CASSLKQKVNYGYTF.

The chain couples TRBV6-5 to TRBJ2-7; 8 positions agree with TRBD1. V lost 11 bases, J lost 6 bases, and 12 bases stayed unmatched. CDR1 is MNHEY and CDR2 is SVGAGI in the germline V gene. This CDR3 spans 13 amino acids. CDR3 in DNA: TGTGCCTGTTCAGGGGGCCTCGGGGGCGAGCAGTACTTC. This gives the protein CACSGGLGGEQYF.

This sequence joins TRBV5-6 and TRBJ1-5, with D possibly being TRBD1 (5 bases). CDR1 is SGHDT and CDR2 is YYEEEE in the germline V gene. The length of the CDR3 is 16 residues. The germline V and J ends were trimmed by 3 bases and 0 bases, with 13 bases remaining between them. CDR3 amino acids: CASSWGGANSNQPQHF. The CDR3 bases are TGTGCCAGCAGCTGGGGGGGAGCTAATAGCAATCAGCCCCAGCATTTT.

V gene TRBV27 combines with J gene TRBJ1-1; 7 bases map to TRBD1. The CDR3 has 15 amino acids. The germline CDR1 and CDR2 sequences are MNHEY and SMNVEV (reference sequence). The junction had 12 bases not matched to a gene; V was cut back by 7 bases and J by 4 bases. The CDR3 loop is CASTFGTEFGTEAFF. CDR3 DNA sequence: TGTGCCAGCACCTTCGGGACAGAGTTTGGCACTGAAGCTTTCTTT.

The chain is built from TRBV10-2 and TRBJ1-5; TRBD1 might be the D (6 bases). Looked up from germline, CDR1 is WSHSY and CDR2 is SAAADI. V lost 2 bases to trimming and J lost 1 base, with 12 bases between them. There are 16 residues in the CDR3. CDR3 in amino acids: CASSEVQGLSNQPQHF. The CDR3 DNA follows: TGCGCCAGCAGTGAGGTACAGGGCTTGAGCAATCAGCCCCAGCATTTT.

The rearrangement links TRBV11-2 to TRBJ1-2; tentative D call: TRBD1 (6 bases). The CDR3 covers 16 residues. Trimming cost V 5 bases and J 3 bases, with 19 bases left between them. Germline-derived CDR1 and CDR2 are SGHAT and FQNNGV. The CDR3 is CASSPGEGGAYYGYTF. Written as DNA, the CDR3 is TGTGCCAGCAGCCCCGGGGAGGGGGGGGCTTACTATGGCTACACCTTC.

The chain has TRBV15 and TRBJ1-2, with a possible D match to TRBD1 (5 bases). The CDR3 contains 15 residues. The germline CDR1 and CDR2 sequences are LNHNV and YYDKDF (reference sequence). Trimming pared 0 bases from V and 8 bases from J, leaving 16 bases between. In DNA form, the CDR3 reads TGTGCCACCAGCAGAGATGGTAGCAGGGTGGGGGGCTACACCTTC. It specifies CATSRDGSRVGGYTF.

This chain connects TRBV6-6 to TRBJ1-6; TRBD1 agrees at 9 bases. Germline V CDR1 and CDR2: MNHNY, SVGAGI (reference sequence). V shed 5 bases, J shed 9 bases, and the junction held 8 bases outside the gene matches. The CDR3 has 15 residues. The CDR3 region has the DNA TGTGCCAGCAGTGCCGGACAGGGGTACGGTTCACCCCTCCACTTT. It specifies CASSAGQGYGSPLHF.

The chain recombines TRBV3-1 (or the pseudogene TRBV3-2) with TRBJ1-2; TRBD1 might be the D (6 bases). V was pared by 4 bases and J by 4 bases, with 19 bases between. The CDR3 has 16 amino acids. Germline CDR1 reads LGHDT; CDR2 reads YNNKEL (reference sequence). The CDR3, as DNA: TGTGCCAGCAGCCTCCATAGGCGGGGGGCCAGCTATGGCTACACCTTC. Translating gives CASSLHRRGASYGYTF.

The chain joins TRBV12-3 or TRBV12-4 to TRBJ1-2; D is uncertain. V was clipped by 5 bases and J by 3 bases, with 10 bases between them. CDR3 size: 13 residues. The chain's CDR3 is CASSPYGDYGYTF. The CDR3 bases are TGTGCCAGCAGTCCCTACGGGGACTATGGCTACACCTTC.

V and J are TRBV7-9 and TRBJ2-2; 7 nucleotides line up with TRBD2. Germline CDR1 reads SEHNR; CDR2 reads FQNEAQ (reference sequence). The CDR3 length is 15 residues. V dropped 6 bases and J dropped 3; count of bases not matched to a gene: 7. In nucleotides, the CDR3 is TGTGCCAGCAGGCTCGGGACTACATACACCGGGGAGCTGTTTTTT. Translated, it gives CASRLGTTYTGELFF. The entire variable domain, with the rest obtained from reference TRBV7-9 and TRBJ2-2, is as follows: DTGVSQNPRHKITKRGQNVTFRCDPISEHNRLYWYRQTLGQGPEFLTYFQNEAQLEKSRLLSDRFSAERPKGSFSTLEIQRTEQGDSAMYLCASRLGTTYTGELFFGEGSRLTVL.

The chain recombines TRBV30 with TRBJ1-6, with D maybe TRBD1 (6 bases). There are 13 residues in the CDR3. CDR1 GTSNPN and CDR2 SVGIG come from the germline V gene (reference sequence). Trimming cost V 2 bases and J 8 bases, with 10 bases left between them. CDR3 amino acids: CAWSQGQDSPLHF. CDR3 in DNA: TGTGCCTGGAGTCAGGGGCAGGATTCACCCCTCCACTTT.

The chain employs TRBV6-6 and TRBJ2-6; 7 bases fit TRBD1. V was pared by 5 bases and J by 0 bases, with 7 bases of the junction left unmatched. The CDR3 is 17 amino acids. In germline, CDR1 is MNHNY, CDR2 SVGAGI (reference sequence). The CDR3 nucleotides read TGTGCCAGCAGTCTACAGGGGTTTAGCTCTGGGGCCAACGTCCTGACTTTC. Its protein product is CASSLQGFSSGANVLTF.

This clone is a singleton in its sample. The rearrangement uses TRBV12-3 or TRBV12-4 and TRBJ1-4; 9 nucleotides line up with TRBD1. This CDR3 has 13 amino acids. The trim removed 11 bases at V and 5 bases at J, leaving 6 bases unmatched. The CDR3 nucleotides read TGTGCCGCCCGGGACAGGGCCAATGAAAAACTGTTTTTT. Amino acids: CAARDRANEKLFF.

In this sample, this clone turned up a few times. The chain is built from TRBV15 and TRBJ1-2; possible D gene TRBD1, 6 bases. Trimming stripped 0 bases from V and 2 bases from J, with 16 bases between. The CDR3 is 17 residues long. CDR1 LNHNV and CDR2 YYDKDF come from the germline V gene (reference sequence). The CDR3 is CATSRDRGADSNYGYTF. The CDR3 DNA is TGTGCCACCAGCAGAGATCGGGGGGCAGACTCAAACTATGGCTACACCTTC. Looking up the rest from reference TRBV15 and TRBJ1-2 gives the full variable domain: DAMVIQNPRYQVTQFGKPVTLSCSQTLNHNVMYWYQQKSSQAPKLLFHYYDKDFNNEADTPDNFQSRRPNTSFCFLDIRSPGLGDTAMYLCATSRDRGADSNYGYTFGSGTRLTVV.

CDR3 loop: CASSPTQGLGEQYF. In DNA, the CDR3 is TGCGCCAGCAGCCCGACTCAGGGACTGGGCGAGCAGTACTTC. V and J are TRBV4-1 and TRBJ2-7; possible D gene TRBD2, 6 bases. The CDR3 contains 14 residues. Germline V lookup: CDR1 MGHRA, CDR2 YSYEKL. Trimming left V 4 bases short and J 6 bases short, with 16 bases between.

V is TRBV27 and J is TRBJ1-1, with 9 nucleotides matching TRBD1. The germline V gene has CDR1 MNHEY and CDR2 SMNVEV (reference sequence). V lost 3 bases to trimming and J lost 6 bases; unmatched junction nucleotides: 8. The CDR3 runs 15 residues. The DNA of the CDR3 is TGTGCCAGCAGTTTCCTTGGACAGGGGACCTCTGAAGCTTTCTTT. It encodes CASSFLGQGTSEAFF.

The V gene is TRBV2, the J gene TRBJ2-5; TRBD2 matches 12 bases. The CDR3 totals 15 residues. After removal of 3 bases from V and 6 bases from J, the junction contained 5 bases not matched to a gene. Per germline, CDR1 SNHLY and CDR2 FYNNEI. Written as DNA, the CDR3 is TGTGCCAGCAGTGAGGGACTAGCGGGTCCCAAGACCCAGTACTTC. It translates to CASSEGLAGPKTQYF. The full variable domain, its missing parts supplied by reference TRBV2 and TRBJ2-5, is EPEVTQTPSHQVTQMGQEVILRCVPISNHLYFYWYRQILGQKVEFLVSFYNNEISEKSEIFDDQFSVERPDGSNFTLKIRSTKLEDSAMYFCASSEGLAGPKTQYFGPGTRLLVL.